The 15 T cell receptor beta chains below come from one sample, sequenced in a study of T cells after yellow fever vaccination. From the 5' RACE reads, TCRdb called clonotypes with MiXCR, one entry per CDR3 protein. This sample has some 220,000 distinct CDR3 sequences, with roughly 3% found just once. Sequenced material: CD4+ T cells sorted from PBMCs, taken 10 days after the yellow fever booster vaccination. The source of these receptors is a young man who received the YFV17D yellow fever vaccine.

This clonotype was seen many times. The rearrangement joins TRBV5-1 to TRBJ2-3, with 8 bases lining up with TRBD2. V shed 0 bases and J 1 base; nucleotides not matched to a gene: 4. The CDR3 is 16 residues long. Germline V gives CDR1 SGHRS, CDR2 YFSETQ. CDR3 amino acids: CASSLARAGGTDTQYF. The CDR3 DNA is TGCGCCAGCAGCTTGGCCCGAGCGGGGGGCACAGATACGCAGTATTTT. The full variable domain, completed using reference TRBV5-1 and TRBJ2-3, is KAGVTQTPRYLIKTRGQQVTLSCSPISGHRSVSWYQQTPGQGLQFLFEYFSETQRNKGNFPGRFSGRQFSNSRSEMNVSTLELGDSALYLCASSLARAGGTDTQYFGPGTRLTVL.

This chain connects TRBV28 to TRBJ1-3; D unresolved. Germline V gene lookup returns CDR1 MDHEN and CDR2 SYDVKM. Trimming took off 2 bases at V and 4 bases at J, with 12 bases between the two ends. The CDR3 length is 15 residues. CDR3 in DNA: TGTGCCAGCAGTTTAATTCCAGGTTCCGGAAACACCATATATTTT. Amino acid sequence: CASSLIPGSGNTIYF.

At least ten counts were recorded for this clonotype. This rearrangement joins TRBV4-2 to TRBJ2-2; TRBD2 matches 9 bases. CDR1 LGHNA and CDR2 YNFKEQ come from the germline V gene. Trimming took 8 bases from V and 3 from J; bases not matched to a gene: 10. CDR3 length equals 16 residues. The CDR3 is CASHPIGTSYTGELFF. CDR3 DNA sequence: TGTGCCAGCCACCCAATTGGGACTAGCTACACCGGGGAGCTGTTTTTT.

Many counts were recorded for this clonotype. This chain uses TRBV5-6 with TRBJ2-7; D may correspond to TRBD1 or TRBD2 (5 bases each). The CDR3 runs 15 residues. Per the germline V gene, CDR1 is SGHDT and CDR2 is YYEEEE. The V and J ends lost 4 bases and 0 bases respectively, with 14 bases between them. The CDR3 DNA sequence: TGTGCCAGCAGCCGAGGGGCAGGGAGCTCCTACGAGCAGTACGTC. It is translated as CASSRGAGSSYEQYV.

This rearrangement joins TRBV12-3 or TRBV12-4 to TRBJ2-2; perhaps TRBD2 as D (6 bases). CDR3 length: 13 residues. V lost 8 bases to trimming and J lost 1 base, with 8 bases between them. CDR3 in amino acids: CASGEENTGELFF. CDR3 sequence (DNA): TGTGCCAGCGGGGAGGAGAACACCGGGGAGCTGTTTTTT.

The chain couples TRBV29-1 to TRBJ2-7, with D perhaps assigned TRBD1 or TRBD2 (6 bases each). This CDR3 has 12 residues. CDR1 SQVTM and CDR2 ANQGSEA come from the germline V gene. V lost 5 bases and J 2 bases, leaving 10 bases between the germline ends. The CDR3 reads CSVRGPTYEQYF. The CDR3 coding sequence is TGCAGCGTTCGGGGGCCCACCTACGAGCAGTACTTC.

This clonotype has at least ten counts. V is TRBV7-8 and J is TRBJ1-4; D not resolved. The ends were cut back, 0 bases at V and 10 bases at J, with 15 bases in the middle. Germline lookup yields CDR1 SGHVS and CDR2 FQNEAQ. The CDR3 runs 15 residues. For the CDR3, the DNA is TGTGCCAGCAGCTTAGCGGGCCAGCTAGACGGAAAACTGTTTTTT. Translating gives CASSLAGQLDGKLFF.

In this sample, this clonotype turned up a few times. The chain couples TRBV4-3 to TRBJ2-3, with D maybe TRBD1 (6 bases). Trimming stripped 0 bases from V and 4 bases from J, with 11 bases between. From germline, CDR1 is LGHNA and CDR2 YSLEER. The CDR3 has 15 residues. The DNA for the CDR3 is TGCGCCAGCAGCCAAGACCCAGGGGCCTCAGATACGCAGTATTTT. Protein: CASSQDPGASDTQYF.

The chain has TRBV2 and TRBJ2-3; D ambiguous. Germline V gene lookup returns CDR1 SNHLY and CDR2 FYNNEI. V was trimmed by 2 bases and J by 2 bases, leaving 2 bases between them. The CDR3 loop spans 12 amino acids. The CDR3 sequence is CASSEHTDTQYF. CDR3 coding DNA: TGTGCCAGCAGTGAACACACAGATACGCAGTATTTT.

This clonotype was found a few times. The V and J genes are TRBV4-2 and TRBJ2-5; TRBD2 agrees at 14 bases. The CDR3 has 18 amino acids. Trimming took 1 base from V and 2 from J; bases not matched to a gene: 6. CDR1 is LGHNA and CDR2 is YNFKEQ in the germline V gene. CDR3 nucleotide sequence: TGTGCCAGCAGCCAAGCCCTCGGGACTAGCGGGGGACAAGAGACCCAGTACTTC. As protein: CASSQALGTSGGQETQYF.

V is TRBV5-1 and J is TRBJ1-5; D is unclear. Germline V gene sequence: CDR1 SGHRS, CDR2 YFSETQ. Between the trimmed V and J ends, which lost 4 bases and 9 bases, there was a span of 14 bases. The CDR3 loop spans 13 amino acids. CDR3 bases: TGCGCCAGCAGCCAGGCAGAGGGTGGGCCCCAGCATTTT. Translating gives CASSQAEGGPQHF.

This clonotype rates as medium-sized. The gene calls are TRBV18 and TRBJ1-1; TRBD1 matches 10 bases. CDR1 and CDR2 from the germline V gene are KGHSH and LQKENI. This CDR3 has 13 residues. The junction had 4 bases not matched to a gene; V was cut back by 2 bases and J by 10 bases. Here the CDR3 DNA reads TGTGCCAGCTCACCATCGGACAGGGGGGCAGCTTTCTTT. It encodes CASSPSDRGAAFF.

This clonotype was observed many times. The chain joins TRBV5-1 to TRBJ2-3; D might be TRBD1 or TRBD2, each matching 5 bases. The germline gives CDR1 SGHRS, CDR2 YFSETQ. Trimming removed 0 bases from V and 11 bases from J, with 16 bases in between. CDR3 size: 14 residues. This CDR3 is CASSLGAGQGGQYF. The CDR3 nucleotides read TGCGCCAGCAGCTTGGGTGCAGGGCAAGGAGGGCAGTATTTT.

This clonotype occurred a few times. The V gene is TRBV20-1, the J gene TRBJ2-3, with 9 bases matching TRBD1. Looked up from germline, CDR1 is DFQATT and CDR2 is SNEGSKA (reference sequence). Losses at the gene ends were 6 bases for V and 4 bases for J; bases not matched to a gene: 5. CDR3 size: 13 residues. The CDR3 DNA sequence: TGCAGTGCCGGACAGGGGAGTCCAGATACGCAGTATTTT. It translates to CSAGQGSPDTQYF.

This chain connects TRBV19 to TRBJ2-1; D possibly corresponds to TRBD2 (5 bases). The CDR3 sequence is 13 residues long. Germline assignment: CDR1 LNHDA and CDR2 SQIVND (reference sequence). The V gene lost 6 bases and the J gene lost 7 bases, with 13 bases spanning the gap. The chain's CDR3 is CASSLIRGNEQFF. The CDR3 coding sequence is TGTGCCAGTAGCCTAATACGAGGGAATGAGCAGTTCTTC.